This is a list of T cell receptor beta chains from one sample in a study of STAT5B mutations in CD4+ large granular lymphocyte leukemia. TCRdb's table, derived via immunoSEQ multiplex PCR, lists solely in-frame clones and lacks some. The data hold over 45,000 clones, with under 80% observed a single time. Sequencing was carried out using CD4+ T cells from blood buffy coats. These receptors all come from a human donor in good health. Both conserved end residues are part of each CDR3. D genes are given only for firm matches. Expanded clones get a size class; other rows say once, few or many, or leave the size out.

V,D,length,J,size,DNA,CDR3
TRBV19,TRBD1,18,TRBJ2-3,NA,TGTGCCAGTACGTTTGGGACAGGGGGATTTAGAAGCACAGATACGCAGTATTTT,CASTFGTGGFRSTDTQYF
TRBV9,TRBD2,14,TRBJ2-5,NA,TGTGCCAGCAGCACTAGCGTGGATGCAGAGACCCAGTACTTC,CASSTSVDAETQYF
TRBV7-9,NA,14,TRBJ1-3,NA,TGTGCCAGCTGGGGGGGAGAAACGGGAAACACCATATATTTT,CASWGGETGNTIYF
TRBV7-3,NA,15,TRBJ2-1,NA,TGTGCCAGCAGCTTTTCGGACTCCACCTACAATGAGCAGTTCTTC,CASSFSDSTYNEQFF
TRBV1,NA,18,TRBJ2-3,once,TGCACCAGCAGCCAGCCCCTTTGGGCGGAACTTAGCACAGATACGCAGTATTTT,CTSSQPLWAELSTDTQYF
TRBV2,NA,15,TRBJ1-1,NA,TGTGCCAGCAGTGAGAGGGGGAGGGGGAACACTGAAGCTTTCTTT,CASSERGRGNTEAFF
TRBV2,NA,13,TRBJ2-3,once,TGTGCCAGCAGTGAAGACATCACAGATACGCAGTATTTT,CASSEDITDTQYF
TRBV4-1,NA,14,TRBJ2-1,few,TGCGCCAGCAGCCACCTCGAGGACGGCAATGAGCAGTTCTTC,CASSHLEDGNEQFF
TRBV5-1,NA,14,TRBJ1-1,NA,TGCGCCAGCAGCGCTCAGGGGTGGAACACTGAAGCTTTCTTT,CASSAQGWNTEAFF
TRBV7-8,NA,14,TRBJ2-5,NA,TGTGCCAGCAGTACCCCTAGGGGGGAGAAGACCCAGTACTTC,CASSTPRGEKTQYF
TRBV19,TRBD1,15,TRBJ2-1,NA,TGTGCCAGTAACGACAGGGGGAGGTCCTACAATGAGCAGTTCTTC,CASNDRGRSYNEQFF
TRBV7-2,TRBD1,14,TRBJ1-5,NA,TGTGCCAGCAGCTTAAGACAGGGGAATCAGCCCCAGCATTTT,CASSLRQGNQPQHF
TRBV6-5,TRBD1,14,TRBJ1-2,NA,TGTGCCAGCAGTTCCGCGGACAGGGCCCATGGCTACACCTTC,CASSSADRAHGYTF
TRBV5-4,NA,14,TRBJ2-1,once,TGTGCCAGCTCAAAGGGGGGGGGTGTTAATGAGCAGTTCTTC,CASSKGGGVNEQFF
TRBV18,NA,17,TRBJ1-6,NA,TGTGCCAGCTCACCAATAGCCTGGAGCTCCTATAATTCACCCCTCCACTTT,CASSPIAWSSYNSPLHF
TRBV19,NA,13,TRBJ1-1,few,TGTGCCAGTGAACCAGGGTGGGGCACTGAAGCTTTCTTT,CASEPGWGTEAFF
TRBV29-1,NA,13,TRBJ2-1,NA,TGCAGCGTTGACAGGGTCCTTTACAATGAGCAGTTCTTC,CSVDRVLYNEQFF
TRBV6-5,NA,16,TRBJ1-1,once,TGTGCCAGCAGTTACGCGTCAGCAGGCCCCCCCCTAGAAGCTTTCTTT,CASSYASAGPPLEAFF
TRBV5-1,TRBD1,14,TRBJ1-3,NA,TGCGCCAGCAGCTTGGGGACAGGGGCAAACACCATATATTTT,CASSLGTGANTIYF
TRBV19,NA,16,TRBJ2-1,few,TGTGCCAGTAACCTTCTGGGGGCGGATCCAACACAGGGGCAGTTCTTC,CASNLLGADPTQGQFF
TRBV30,NA,15,TRBJ1-4,few,TGTGCCTGGAGTGACACTAGGGCAACTAATGAAAAACTGTTTTTT,CAWSDTRATNEKLFF
TRBV7-9,TRBD1,14,TRBJ1-1,NA,TGTGCCAGCAGCCCGGGACAGGGGGTGACTGAAGCTTTCTTT,CASSPGQGVTEAFF
TRBV7-2,NA,14,TRBJ2-5,NA,TGTGCCAGCAGCTTCAACCCATCCCAAGAGACCCAGTACTTC,CASSFNPSQETQYF
TRBV19,NA,16,TRBJ2-2,NA,TGTGCCAGTAGTACACGAGCAGGCAGGGACGCCGGGGAGCTGTTTTTT,CASSTRAGRDAGELFF
TRBV25-1,NA,16,TRBJ2-3,NA,TGTGCCAGCAGACCAGAAGGGGGGGAGGGGACAGATACGCAGTATTTT,CASRPEGGEGTDTQYF
TRBV19,NA,16,TRBJ1-4,NA,TGTGCCAGTAGTCCCCACCGGACGGGGGAGAGTGAAAAACTGTTTTTT,CASSPHRTGESEKLFF
TRBV7-3,TRBD1,16,TRBJ2-3,NA,TGTGCCAGCAGCCCAGGGGGAAGCGGTCCCCCTGATACGCAGTATTTT,CASSPGGSGPPDTQYF